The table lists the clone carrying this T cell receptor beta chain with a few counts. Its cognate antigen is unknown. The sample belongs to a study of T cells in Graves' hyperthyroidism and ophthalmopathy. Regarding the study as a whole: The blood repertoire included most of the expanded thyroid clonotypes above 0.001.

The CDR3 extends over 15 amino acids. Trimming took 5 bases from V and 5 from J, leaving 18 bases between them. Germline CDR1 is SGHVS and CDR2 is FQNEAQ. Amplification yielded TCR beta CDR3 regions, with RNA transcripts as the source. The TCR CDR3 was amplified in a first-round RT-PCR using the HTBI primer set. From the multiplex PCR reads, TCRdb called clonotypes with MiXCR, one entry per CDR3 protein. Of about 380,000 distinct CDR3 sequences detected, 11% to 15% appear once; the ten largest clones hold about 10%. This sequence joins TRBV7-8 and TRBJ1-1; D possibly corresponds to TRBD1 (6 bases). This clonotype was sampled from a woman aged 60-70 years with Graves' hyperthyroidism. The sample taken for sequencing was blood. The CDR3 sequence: CASSNLRGSGTEAFF. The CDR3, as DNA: TGTGCCAGCAGCAACCTCAGGGGTAGCGGGACTGAAGCTTTCTTT.